The text below deals with one T cell receptor (beta chain). It lacks a known antigen. There are no base qualities to consult, and no much larger clone falls within one base. This sample is drawn from a study of blood T cell repertoires in COVID-19 (dated by TCRdb to about 2020). Background for the entire study: Collaborator samples came from the United States, Italy and Spain and covered acute and convalescent phases of COVID-19. The material from the prospective study consisted of cDNA or gDNA derived from T cells, B-cell-depleted T cells, or PBMCs. Deeply sampled blood TCRbeta repertoires from subjects exposed to, actively infected with, or recovered from COVID-19 were included in the dataset. A freely available public database, intended as a resource for researchers studying the immune response to SARS-CoV-2, is where the repertoires were released. Samples were obtained from the ongoing ImmuneRACE study (first 160 participants) and from 1,254 subjects provided by 6 global collaborators. A de-identified subject ID, COVID-19 status, age in years and sex were almost always included in the sample metadata. Where available, HLA class I and class II types were obtained from metadata supplied by the sample provider rather than from assay-based typing.

TCRbeta CDR3 regions were amplified from genomic DNA using the immunoSEQ Assay, a bias-controlled multiplex PCR. As for the authors' bioinformatics: Nucleated cell counts per sample were estimated from amplification of reference gene primers within the assay. To quantify the absolute abundance of each unique TCRbeta CDR3 rearrangement, sequence reads were collapsed and filtered. For each sample, productive Simpson clonality was calculated as the square root of Simpson's diversity index over productive rearrangements. Drawn from immuneACCESS, this table holds only the in-frame rearrangements with V and J called that TCRdb kept. Clones are partly lost; checked studies trace under half to an unresolved V gene and leave the rest unexplained. V, J and clone size reflect that table, while D and trimming were determined from the DNA. This sample has around 110,000 clones in its table, and 70% to 90% of those were observed once. The top ten hold 6.8% of the sample.

The cysteine opens and the phenylalanine closes a CDR3 of 13 amino acids. Just the 39-base CDR3 DNA is kept, in frame starting at base 1. V gives up 0 bases and J gives up 8 bases, and the segment between their germline ends measures 11 bases. CDR1 and CDR2, per the germline V gene, are MGHDK and SYGVNS. Whole blood was collected in K2EDTA tubes by collaborating institutions according to the institutions' own protocols. For TCRbeta analysis, collaborators shipped samples in one of three forms: frozen whole blood, isolated PBMCs, or DNA extracted from either of those sample types. Study-wide conclusions, independent of this receptor: The quantity of clinical and demographic metadata differed by source and by participant and was supplied without curation.

Sequencing input: peripheral blood. The clonotype comes from a man between 45 and 60 years old with active or convalescent COVID-19. The chain is made from TRBV25-1 and TRBJ2-7, with a tentative D gene TRBD2 over 5 matching bases. The DNA sequence is as follows: TGTGCCAGCAGTGAATATAACGGGGATAAGCAGTACTTC. Translated, this is CASSEYNGDKQYF.